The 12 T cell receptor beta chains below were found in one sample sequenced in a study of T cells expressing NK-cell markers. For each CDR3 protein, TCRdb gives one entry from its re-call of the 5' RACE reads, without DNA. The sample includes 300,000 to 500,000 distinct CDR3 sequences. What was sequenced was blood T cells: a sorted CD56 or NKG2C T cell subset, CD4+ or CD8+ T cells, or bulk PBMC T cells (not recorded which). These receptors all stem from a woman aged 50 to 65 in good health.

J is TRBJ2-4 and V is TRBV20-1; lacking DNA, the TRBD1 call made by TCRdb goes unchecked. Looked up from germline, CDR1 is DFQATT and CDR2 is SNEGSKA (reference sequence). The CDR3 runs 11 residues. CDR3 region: CATRTTGPPYF.

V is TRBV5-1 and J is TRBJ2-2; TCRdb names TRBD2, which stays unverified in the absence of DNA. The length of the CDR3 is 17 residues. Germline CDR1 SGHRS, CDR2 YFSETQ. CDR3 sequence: CASSALTSGSNTGELFF. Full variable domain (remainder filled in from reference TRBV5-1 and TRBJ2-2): KAGVTQTPRYLIKTRGQQVTLSCSPISGHRSVSWYQQTPGQGLQFLFEYFSETQRNKGNFPGRFSGRQFSNSRSEMNVSTLELGDSALYLCASSALTSGSNTGELFFGEGSRLTVL.

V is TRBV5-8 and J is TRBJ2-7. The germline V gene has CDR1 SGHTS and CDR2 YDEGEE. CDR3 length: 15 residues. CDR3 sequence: CASRPPHLSSYEQYF.

This CDR3 reads CSARDLNLRPYNEQFF. The gene calls are TRBV20-1 and TRBJ2-1; TCRdb outputs TRBD2, but without DNA this stays unchecked. The germline gives CDR1 DFQATT, CDR2 SNEGSKA (reference sequence). The CDR3 is 16 amino acids.

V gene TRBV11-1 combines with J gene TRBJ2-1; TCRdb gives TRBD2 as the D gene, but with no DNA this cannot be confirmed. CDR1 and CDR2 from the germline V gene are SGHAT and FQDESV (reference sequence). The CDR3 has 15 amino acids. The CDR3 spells CASSGLAGGRNEQFF.

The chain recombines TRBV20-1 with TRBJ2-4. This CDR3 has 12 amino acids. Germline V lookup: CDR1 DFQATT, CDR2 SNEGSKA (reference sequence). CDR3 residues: CSARLAGNIQYF.

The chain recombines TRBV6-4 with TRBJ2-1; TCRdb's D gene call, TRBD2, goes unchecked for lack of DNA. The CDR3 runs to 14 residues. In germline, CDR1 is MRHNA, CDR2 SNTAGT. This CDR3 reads CASRPSGNNNEQFF.

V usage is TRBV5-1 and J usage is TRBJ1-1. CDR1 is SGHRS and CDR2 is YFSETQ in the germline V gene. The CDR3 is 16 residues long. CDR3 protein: CASSLGDGRLNTEAFF.

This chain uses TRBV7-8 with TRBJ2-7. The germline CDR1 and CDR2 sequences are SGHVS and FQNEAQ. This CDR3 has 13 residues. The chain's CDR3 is CASSLMSRNEQYF.

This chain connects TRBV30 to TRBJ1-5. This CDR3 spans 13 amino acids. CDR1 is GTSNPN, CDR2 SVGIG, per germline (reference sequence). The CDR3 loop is CAWSVMEDQPQHF.

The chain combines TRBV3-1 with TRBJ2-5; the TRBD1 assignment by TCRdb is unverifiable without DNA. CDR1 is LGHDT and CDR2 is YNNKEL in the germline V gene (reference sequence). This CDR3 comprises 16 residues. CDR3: CASSQDIGQGQETQYF.

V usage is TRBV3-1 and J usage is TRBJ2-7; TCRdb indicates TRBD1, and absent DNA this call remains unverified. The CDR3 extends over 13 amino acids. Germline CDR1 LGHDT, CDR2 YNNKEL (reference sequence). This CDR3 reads CASSRTGNSEQYF.